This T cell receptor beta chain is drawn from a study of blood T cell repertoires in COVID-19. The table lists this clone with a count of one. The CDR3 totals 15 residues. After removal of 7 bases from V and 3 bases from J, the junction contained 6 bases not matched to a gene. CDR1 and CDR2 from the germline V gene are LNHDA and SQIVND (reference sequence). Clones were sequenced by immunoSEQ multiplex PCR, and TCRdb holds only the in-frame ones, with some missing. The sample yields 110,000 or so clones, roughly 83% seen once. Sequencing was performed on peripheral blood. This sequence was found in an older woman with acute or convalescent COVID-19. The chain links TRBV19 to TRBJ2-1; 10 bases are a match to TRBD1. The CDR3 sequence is CASTLGQGYYNEQFF. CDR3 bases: TGTGCCAGTACCTTGGGACAGGGGTACTACAATGAGCAGTTCTTC.